The present T cell receptor (beta chain) was sequenced within a study of shared clonotypes between healthy human individuals. Study findings and constraints: Incompleteness in sorted-subset sequencing, despite large depth, was shown by rarefaction.

Sorted-subset replicate PCRs used 200 ng of genomic DNA. This amount corresponded to approximately 30,000 T cell genomes. Measured with immunoSEQ multiplex PCR; TCRdb has only the in-frame clones, and not every one. The sample has 900,000 to 1,200,000 clones; approximately 80% are singletons. CDR3 length: 15 residues. Germline CDR1 MDHEN, CDR2 SYDVKM. V lost 4 bases and J lost 9; bases outside the gene matches: 7. On this clone itself: Its antigen remains unknown.

The sequence was obtained from a young man in good health. Some clones in this sample may be carry-over from other donors' samples. Sequencing was carried out using memory CD4+ T cells from PBMCs. Subset of the sample: CD45RA-negative fraction. The rearrangement links TRBV28 to TRBJ2-1, with 12 bases that match TRBD2. In DNA, the CDR3 is TGTGCCAGCAGTTCTGCTAGCGGGAGGGCGGGTGAGCAGTTCTTC. Its protein is CASSSASGRAGEQFF.